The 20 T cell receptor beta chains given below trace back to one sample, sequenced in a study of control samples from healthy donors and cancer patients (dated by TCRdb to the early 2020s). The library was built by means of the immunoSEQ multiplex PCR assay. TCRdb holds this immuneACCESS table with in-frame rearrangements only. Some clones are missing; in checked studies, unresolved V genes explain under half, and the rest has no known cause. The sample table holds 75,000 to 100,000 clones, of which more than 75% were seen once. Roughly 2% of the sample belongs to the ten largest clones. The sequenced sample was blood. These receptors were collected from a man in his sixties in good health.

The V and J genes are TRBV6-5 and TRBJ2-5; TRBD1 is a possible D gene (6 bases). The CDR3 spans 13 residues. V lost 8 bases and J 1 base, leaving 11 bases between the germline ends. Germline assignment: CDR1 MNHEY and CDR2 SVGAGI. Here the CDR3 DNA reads TGTGCCAGCCGACAGGTCATCCAAGAGACCCAGTACTTC. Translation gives CASRQVIQETQYF.

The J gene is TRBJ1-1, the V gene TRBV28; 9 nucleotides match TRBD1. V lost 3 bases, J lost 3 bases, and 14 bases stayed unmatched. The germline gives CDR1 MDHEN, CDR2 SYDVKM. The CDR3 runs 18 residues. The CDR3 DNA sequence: TGTGCCAGCAGTTTCCCCTGGACAGGGGCCAGGGGCGACACTGAAGCTTTCTTT. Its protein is CASSFPWTGARGDTEAFF.

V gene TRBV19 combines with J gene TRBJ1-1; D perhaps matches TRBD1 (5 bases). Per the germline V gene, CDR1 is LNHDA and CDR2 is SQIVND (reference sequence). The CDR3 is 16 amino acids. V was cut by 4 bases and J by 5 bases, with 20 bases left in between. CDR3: CASSTRQPMSGTEAFF. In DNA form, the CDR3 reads TGTGCCAGTAGTACGAGACAGCCCATGAGTGGGACTGAAGCTTTCTTT. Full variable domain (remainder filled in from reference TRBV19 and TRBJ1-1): DGGITQSPKYLFRKEGQNVTLSCEQNLNHDAMYWYRQDPGQGLRLIYYSQIVNDFQKGDIAEGYSVSREKKESFPLTVTSAQKNPTAFYLCASSTRQPMSGTEAFFGQGTRLTVV.

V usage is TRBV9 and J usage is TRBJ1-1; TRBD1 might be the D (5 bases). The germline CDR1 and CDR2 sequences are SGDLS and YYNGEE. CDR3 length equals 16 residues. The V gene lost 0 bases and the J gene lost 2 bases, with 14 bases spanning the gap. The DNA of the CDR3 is TGTGCCAGCAGCGTAGAGCAGGGAGGGACCAACACTGAAGCTTTCTTT. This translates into CASSVEQGGTNTEAFF.

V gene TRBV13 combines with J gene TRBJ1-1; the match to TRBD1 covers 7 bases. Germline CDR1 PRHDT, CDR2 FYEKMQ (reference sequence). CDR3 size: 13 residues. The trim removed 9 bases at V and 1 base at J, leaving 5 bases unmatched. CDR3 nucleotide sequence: TGTGCCAGTAGGACAGGCTCGAACACTGAAGCTTTCTTT. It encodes CASRTGSNTEAFF.

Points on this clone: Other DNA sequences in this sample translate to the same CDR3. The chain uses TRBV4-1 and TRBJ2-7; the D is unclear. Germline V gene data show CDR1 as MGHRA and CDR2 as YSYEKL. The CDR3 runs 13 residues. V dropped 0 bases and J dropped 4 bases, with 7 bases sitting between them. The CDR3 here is CASSQESPYEQYF. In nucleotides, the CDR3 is TGCGCCAGCAGCCAAGAATCCCCGTACGAGCAGTACTTC.

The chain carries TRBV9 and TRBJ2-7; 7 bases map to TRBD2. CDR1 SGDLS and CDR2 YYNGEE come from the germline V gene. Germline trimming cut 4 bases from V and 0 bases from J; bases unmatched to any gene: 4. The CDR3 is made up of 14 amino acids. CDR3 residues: CASSPSGTSYEQYF. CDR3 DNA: TGTGCCAGCAGCCCCAGCGGGACCTCCTACGAGCAGTACTTC.

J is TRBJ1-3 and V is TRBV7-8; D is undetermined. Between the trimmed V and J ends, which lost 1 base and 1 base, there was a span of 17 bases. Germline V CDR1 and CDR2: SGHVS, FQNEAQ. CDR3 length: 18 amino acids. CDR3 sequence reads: CASSLENRIATSGNTIYF. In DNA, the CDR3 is TGTGCCAGCAGCTTAGAAAACAGAATTGCTACATCTGGAAACACCATATATTTT.

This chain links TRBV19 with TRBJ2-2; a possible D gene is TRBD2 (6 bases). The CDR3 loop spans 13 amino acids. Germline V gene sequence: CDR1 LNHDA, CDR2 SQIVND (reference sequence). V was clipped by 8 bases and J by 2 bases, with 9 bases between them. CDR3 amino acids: CASRSGNTGELFF. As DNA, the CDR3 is TGTGCCAGTCGTAGCGGAAACACCGGGGAGCTGTTTTTT.

The CDR3 DNA sequence: TGTGCCAGCAGCGTAGGCCCCGGGGACTCTTACACAGATACGCAGTATTTT. It is translated as CASSVGPGDSYTDTQYF. The V and J genes are TRBV9 and TRBJ2-3, with D maybe TRBD2 (6 bases). Germline CDR1 reads SGDLS; CDR2 reads YYNGEE. V was cut by 0 bases and J by 2 bases, with 16 bases left in between. The CDR3 contains 17 residues.

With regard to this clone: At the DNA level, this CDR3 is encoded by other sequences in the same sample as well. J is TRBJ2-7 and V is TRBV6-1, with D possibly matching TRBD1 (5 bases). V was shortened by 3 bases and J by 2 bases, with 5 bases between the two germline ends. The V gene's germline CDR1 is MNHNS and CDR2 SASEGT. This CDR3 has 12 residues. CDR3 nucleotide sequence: TGTGCCAGCAGTGAGACAGCCTACGAGCAGTACTTC. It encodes CASSETAYEQYF.

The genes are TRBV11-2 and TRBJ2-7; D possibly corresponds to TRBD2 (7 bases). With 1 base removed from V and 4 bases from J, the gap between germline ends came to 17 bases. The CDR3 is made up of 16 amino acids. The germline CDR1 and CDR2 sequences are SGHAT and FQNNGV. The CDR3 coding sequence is TGTGCCAGCAGCTTAGGATCCCGGGGGGCGGTATACGAGCAGTACTTC. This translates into CASSLGSRGAVYEQYF.

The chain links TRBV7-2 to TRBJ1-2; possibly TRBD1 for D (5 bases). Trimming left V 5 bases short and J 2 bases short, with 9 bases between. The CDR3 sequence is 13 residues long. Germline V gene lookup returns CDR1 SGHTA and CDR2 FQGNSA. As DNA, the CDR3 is TGTGCCAGCAGCCCGACAGTGAACTATGGCTACACCTTC. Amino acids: CASSPTVNYGYTF.

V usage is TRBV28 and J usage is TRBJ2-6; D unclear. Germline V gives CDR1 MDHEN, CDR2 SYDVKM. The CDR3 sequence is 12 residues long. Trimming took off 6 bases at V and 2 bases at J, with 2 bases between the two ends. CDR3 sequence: CASSPGANVLTF. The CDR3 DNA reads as TGTGCCAGCAGCCCTGGGGCCAACGTCCTGACTTTC.

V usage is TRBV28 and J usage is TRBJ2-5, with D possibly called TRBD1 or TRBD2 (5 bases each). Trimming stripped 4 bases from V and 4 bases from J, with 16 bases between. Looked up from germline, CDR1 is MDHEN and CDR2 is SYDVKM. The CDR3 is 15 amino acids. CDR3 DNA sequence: TGTGCCAGCAGTTCCCCCGGGACGCAAGGAGAGACCCAGTACTTC. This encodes CASSSPGTQGETQYF.

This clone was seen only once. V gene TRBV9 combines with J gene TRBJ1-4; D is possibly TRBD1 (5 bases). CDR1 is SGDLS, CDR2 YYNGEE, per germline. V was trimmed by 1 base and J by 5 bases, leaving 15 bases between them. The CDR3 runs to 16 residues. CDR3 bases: TGTGCCAGCAGCGTACTTCAGGAGGGACCGAATGAAAAACTGTTTTTT. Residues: CASSVLQEGPNEKLFF.

CDR3 in DNA: TGTGCCACCTCCGTGGGACAGGGAGAGCCCCAGCATTTT. Protein: CATSVGQGEPQHF. This rearrangement joins TRBV15 to TRBJ1-5; 9 bases align to TRBD1. V dropped 8 bases and J dropped 8; count of bases not matched to a gene: 7. The V gene's germline CDR1 is LNHNV and CDR2 YYDKDF (reference sequence). There are 13 residues in the CDR3.

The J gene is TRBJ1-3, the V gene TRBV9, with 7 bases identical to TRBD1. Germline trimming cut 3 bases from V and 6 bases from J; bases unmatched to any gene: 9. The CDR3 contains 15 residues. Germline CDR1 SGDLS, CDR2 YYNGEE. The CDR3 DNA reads TGTGCCAGCAGCGCGGGGGACAGTATGGAAAACACCATATATTTT. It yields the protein CASSAGDSMENTIYF.

The CDR3 DNA sequence: TGTGCCTGGAGTGTAGGACAGGGCATTACTGAAGCTTTCTTT. This gives the protein CAWSVGQGITEAFF. The chain joins TRBV30 to TRBJ1-1; 8 bases fit TRBD1. Per the germline V gene, CDR1 is GTSNPN and CDR2 is SVGIG (reference sequence). This CDR3 has 14 residues. V dropped 0 bases and J dropped 5; count of bases not matched to a gene: 5.

CDR3 residues: CASSQSPGGDEQFF. The CDR3 bases are TGTGCCAGCAGCCAATCCCCGGGGGGCGATGAGCAGTTCTTC. This sequence joins TRBV14 and TRBJ2-1, with D possibly TRBD2 on 7 matching bases. Germline V gene lookup returns CDR1 SGHDN and CDR2 FVKESK. The CDR3 runs 14 residues. The V end was cut by 2 bases, the J end by 8 bases, with 13 bases between.